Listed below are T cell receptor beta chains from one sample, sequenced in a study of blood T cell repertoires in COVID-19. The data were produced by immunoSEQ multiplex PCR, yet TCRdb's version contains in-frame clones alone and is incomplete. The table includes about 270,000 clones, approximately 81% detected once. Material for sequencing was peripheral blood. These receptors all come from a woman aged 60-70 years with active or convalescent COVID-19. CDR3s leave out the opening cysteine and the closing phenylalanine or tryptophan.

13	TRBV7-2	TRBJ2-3	ASRAATGSEDTQY
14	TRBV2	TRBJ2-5	ASSLFGTSVQETQY
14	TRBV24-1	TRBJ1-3	ASPKEGQFNGNTIY
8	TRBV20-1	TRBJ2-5	SASGETQY
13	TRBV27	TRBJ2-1	ASSFDRGAGNEQF
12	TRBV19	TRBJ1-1	ASSARQGDTEAF
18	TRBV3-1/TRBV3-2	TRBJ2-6	ASSQGQQGAWFSGANVLT
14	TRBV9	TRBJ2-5	ASSVGPYGQGGTQY
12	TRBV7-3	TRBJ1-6	ASTGSSYNSPLH
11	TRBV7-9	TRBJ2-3	ASSLESTDTQY
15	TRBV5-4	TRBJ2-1	ASSSGPTLLDSNEQF
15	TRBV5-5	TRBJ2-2	ASSRGLAGGDTGELF
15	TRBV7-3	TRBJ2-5	ASRSPRAGERSETQY
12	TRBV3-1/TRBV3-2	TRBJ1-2	ASSPGGGNYGYT
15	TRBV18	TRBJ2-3	ASSPASYPGQGGTQY
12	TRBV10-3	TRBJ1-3	AIRGGASGNTIY
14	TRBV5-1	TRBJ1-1	ASSSSTGGEITEAF
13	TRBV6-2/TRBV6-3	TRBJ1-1	ASSYPDDRAIEAF
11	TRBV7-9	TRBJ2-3	ASIDRSGDTQY
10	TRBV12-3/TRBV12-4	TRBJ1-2	ASSLGQGGYT
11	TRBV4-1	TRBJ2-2	ASSQTVTGELF
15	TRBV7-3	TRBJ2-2	ASSQQLAGGQDGELF
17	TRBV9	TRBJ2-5	ASSVGRVSGVGGGETQY
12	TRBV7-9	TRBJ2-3	ASSFGGEQNTQY
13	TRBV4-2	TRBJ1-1	ASSQAPGRRTEAF
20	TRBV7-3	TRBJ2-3	ASSLPPRGSGGPSPSTDTQY
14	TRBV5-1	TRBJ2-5	ASSLVVGGALETQY
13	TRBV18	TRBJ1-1	ASSPNPGGGTEAF
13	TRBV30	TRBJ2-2	AWRRRGVYTGELF
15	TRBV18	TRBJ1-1	ASSPRDSWAGGTEAF
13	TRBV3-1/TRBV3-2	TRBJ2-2	ASSQDLTGTGELF
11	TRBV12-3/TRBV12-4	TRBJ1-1	ASSPGTGGAAF
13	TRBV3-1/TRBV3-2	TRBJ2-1	ASSPRDRVFNEQF
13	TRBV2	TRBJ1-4	ASSADQAAGEKLF
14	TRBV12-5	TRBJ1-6	ASGLVQGAVWSPLH
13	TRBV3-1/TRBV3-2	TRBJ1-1	ASSPFQDRWTEAF